This paragraph covers one T cell receptor (beta chain) sequence. As yet, its antigen is unknown. This CDR3 comprises 14 residues. Germline V gene lookup returns CDR1 MNHEY and CDR2 SVGEGT. V gave up 6 bases and J gave up 0 bases; unmatched junction bases: 2. This record comes from a study of T cells after yellow fever vaccination. Findings of the study overall: Clones from primary vaccination mostly reappeared after the booster (roughly 95% CD4, over 85% CD8). The bulk population could contribute abundant contaminating clonotypes to FACS-sorted repertoires.

It was through 5'RACE template switching that TCR cDNA was made, with a universal primer site and UMIs added. Each CDR3 protein gets one entry after TCRdb re-called the 5' RACE reads with MiXCR. The sample holds 400,000 to 450,000 distinct CDR3 sequences, around 20% seen once. The sequence was obtained from a man aged 18 to 29 who received the YFV17D yellow fever vaccine. This sample comprised PBMCs, obtained before the yellow fever booster vaccination. The V gene is TRBV6-2 or TRBV6-3, the J gene TRBJ1-5; TRBD1 agrees at 7 bases. In DNA form, the CDR3 reads TGTGCCAGCAGGACAGGGCTTAGCAATCAGCCCCAGCATTTT. It is translated as CASRTGLSNQPQHF.